The entry that follows covers one T cell receptor beta chain sequence. Its antigen is unidentified. Other DNA sequences in this specimen translate into the identical CDR3. CD4+ cells were split into CD45RA+ naive and CD45RA-negative memory subsets. The sample belongs to a study of shared clonotypes between healthy human individuals. Study results and limitations: Rarefaction showed sorted-subset sequencing was incomplete despite large depth. Clonotype sharing across donors was expected to vary with sequencing depth. In general, naive subsets displayed greater estimated richness than memory subsets did.

Only in-frame clones appear in the TCRdb table, and some are missing; sequencing was by immunoSEQ multiplex PCR. Altogether 2 million to 2.5 million clones are present, approximately 90% being singletons, with the ten largest covering roughly 0.34%. The V end lost 7 bases, the J end lost 4 bases, and 13 bases lay between the germline ends. Germline-derived CDR1 and CDR2 are SQVTM and ANQGSEA. The CDR3 runs 12 residues. V gene TRBV29-1 combines with J gene TRBJ2-5; maybe TRBD1 (5 bases). The clonotype originates from a young man in good health. Some clones in this sample may be carry-over from other donors' samples. Input material: naive CD4+ T cells from PBMCs. The subset: CD45RA+ positively selected. The CDR3, as DNA: TGCAGCGGGGGCCGGGCAGGAGAGACCCAGTACTTC. Translating it yields CSGGRAGETQYF.